This T cell receptor beta chain is drawn from a study of a mutant IDH1 vaccine in newly diagnosed glioma. Study summary: Before enrollment, patients got radiotherapy alone, temozolomide alone, or mostly the combination.

V was trimmed by 4 bases and J by 6 bases, leaving 7 bases between them. This CDR3 is built from 11 residues. Germline lookup yields CDR1 MNHEY and CDR2 SVGAGI. Some clones are missing from TCRdb's copy, which holds only in-frame ones; the method was immunoSEQ multiplex PCR. The data contain fewer than 100,000 clones, around 90% of them singletons. Time point reported: baseline, week 1 (first vaccination visit). Treatment defined: pre-vaccination baseline after standard-of-care therapy. Donor tumors were new WHO grade 3 or 4 IDH1-mutant, ATRX-lost astrocytomas. This chain links TRBV6-5 with TRBJ2-7; the D gene could be TRBD1 or TRBD2 (5 bases each). Material: PBMCs, obtained from a glioma patient treated with radiotherapy, temozolomide or both. The receptor was isolated from a woman in her 50s with glioma. The DNA of the CDR3 is TGTGCCAGCAGTTCGGGACCCGAGCAGTACTTC. Translating gives CASSSGPEQYF.